This entry describes one TCR beta chain. Its antigen is not identified. Germline CDR1 and CDR2: SEHNR and FQNEAQ (reference sequence). The CDR3 sequence is 16 residues long. Trimming shortened V by 5 bases and J by 2 bases, and 18 bases separated the two germline ends. The source of the sample is a study of cytomegalovirus exposure and HLA in healthy donors. Overall study context: Previous work identified roughly 120 million unique TCR beta sequences from about 179 million T cells.

The study, taken as a whole, reports: Sequencing artifact likely explains a cluster of highly shared sequence variants.

Vbeta (60) and Jbeta (13) primers were used in the PCR. Sequencing was performed with immunoSEQ multiplex PCR; in TCRdb, only in-frame clones are kept and a portion is missing. The sample has about 160,000 clones, under 85% seen once. The chain links TRBV7-9 to TRBJ2-5; tentatively, D is TRBD2 (7 bases). The source of this sequence is a man between 45 and 60 years old in good health and CMV-seropositive. Sample: PBMCs. In DNA, the CDR3 is TGTGCCAGCAGCCCCTCTAGGGGGGGGTGGCAAGAGACCCAGTACTTC. Translating it yields CASSPSRGGWQETQYF. The entire variable domain, with the rest obtained from reference TRBV7-9 and TRBJ2-5, is as follows: DTGVSQNPRHKITKRGQNVTFRCDPISEHNRLYWYRQTLGQGPEFLTYFQNEAQLEKSRLLSDRFSAERPKGSFSTLEIQRTEQGDSAMYLCASSPSRGGWQETQYFGPGTRLLVL.